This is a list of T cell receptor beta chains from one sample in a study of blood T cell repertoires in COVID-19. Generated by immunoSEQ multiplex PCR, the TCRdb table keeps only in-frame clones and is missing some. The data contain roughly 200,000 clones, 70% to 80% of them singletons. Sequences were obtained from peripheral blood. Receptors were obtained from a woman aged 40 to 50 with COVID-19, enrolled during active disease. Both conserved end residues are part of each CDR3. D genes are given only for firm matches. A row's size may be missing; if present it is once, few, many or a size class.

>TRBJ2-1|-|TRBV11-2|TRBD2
TGTGCCAGCAGCCGGATAGCGGGAGTGGGAAATGAGCAGTTCTTC
CASSRIAGVGNEQFF
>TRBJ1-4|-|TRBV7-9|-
TGTGCCAGCAGCTTTTTGAACACTGAAAAACTGTTTTTT
CASSFLNTEKLFF
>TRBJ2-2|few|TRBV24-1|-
TGTGCCACCCTAGGGGAGGCCGGGGAGCTGTTTTTT
CATLGEAGELFF
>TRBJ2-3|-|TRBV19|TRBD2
TGTGCGAGTGGACTAGCGGGAGGGCCAGATACGCAGTATTTT
CASGLAGGPDTQYF
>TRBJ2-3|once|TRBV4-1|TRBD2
TGCGCCAGCAGCCAACCCAACTATAGCGGGAATAGCACAGATACGCAGTATTTT
CASSQPNYSGNSTDTQYF
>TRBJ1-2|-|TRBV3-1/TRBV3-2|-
TGTGCCAGCAGCCAAGGGCAGATCCCAGGGGGCTACACCTTC
CASSQGQIPGGYTF
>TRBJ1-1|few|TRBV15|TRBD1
TGTGCCACCAGCAGCCCCGGGACAGGGGGAAAGAACACTGAAGCTTTCTTT
CATSSPGTGGKNTEAFF
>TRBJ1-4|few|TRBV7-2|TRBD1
TGTGCCAGCAGCCCCAGGACAGGGTCTAATGAAAAACTGTTTTTT
CASSPRTGSNEKLFF
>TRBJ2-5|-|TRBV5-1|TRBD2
TGCGCCAGCAGCCCGGCGTGGGACGGGGGGAAAGAGACCCAGTACTTC
CASSPAWDGGKETQYF
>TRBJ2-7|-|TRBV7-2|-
TGTGCCAGCAGCACCAGGGGACATCTCTACGAGCAGTACTTC
CASSTRGHLYEQYF
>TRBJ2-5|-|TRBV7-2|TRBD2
TGTGCCAGCAGCCTCGGGGGGATCCAAGAGACCCAGTACTTC
CASSLGGIQETQYF
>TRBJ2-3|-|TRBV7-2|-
TGTGCCAGCACCCCCTGGCGGGGAAGCACAGATACGCAGTATTTT
CASTPWRGSTDTQYF
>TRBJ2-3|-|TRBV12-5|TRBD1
TGTGCTAGTGGTTTGGCTGGGGGACAGAATACGCAGTATTTT
CASGLAGGQNTQYF
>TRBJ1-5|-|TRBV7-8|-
TGTGCCAGCAGCACTAGGCCGATCGGGGGTAATTATCAGCCCCAGCATTTT
CASSTRPIGGNYQPQHF
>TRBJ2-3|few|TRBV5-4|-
TGTGCCAGCAGCTTGGGAGGGCCGTCTAGCACAGATACGCAGTATTTT
CASSLGGPSSTDTQYF
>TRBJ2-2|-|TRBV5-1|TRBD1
TGCGCCAGCAGCTTGGGTAGCACGGGACAGGGAACCGGGGAGCTGTTTTTT
CASSLGSTGQGTGELFF
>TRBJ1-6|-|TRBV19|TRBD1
TGTGCCAGTAGATCCGGGACAGGGTATAATTCACCCCTCCACTTT
CASRSGTGYNSPLHF
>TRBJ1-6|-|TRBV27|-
TGTGCCAGCAGTTACCACCAGGGGAGCTATAATTCACCCCTCCACTTT
CASSYHQGSYNSPLHF
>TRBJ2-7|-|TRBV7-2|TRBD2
TGTGCCAGCAGCTCGGCGGGGACTAGCGGGGTTATTGGGTACGAGCAGTACTTC
CASSSAGTSGVIGYEQYF
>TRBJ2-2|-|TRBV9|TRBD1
TGTGCCAGCAGCGCCAGGGGGCTGGGGGCCGGGGAGCTGTTTTTT
CASSARGLGAGELFF
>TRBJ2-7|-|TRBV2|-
TGTGCCAGCAGTGTGGGGGGTGGCGGTTTAGTTGAACAGTACTTC
CASSVGGGGLVEQYF
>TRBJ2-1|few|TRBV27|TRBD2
TGTGCCACCTTATCTAGCGGGAGAACCAATGAGCAGTTCTTC
CATLSSGRTNEQFF
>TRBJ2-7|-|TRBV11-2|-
TGTGCCAGCAGCTCCGTGAGGGGGAGGGCAGTCTACGAGCAGTACTTC
CASSSVRGRAVYEQYF
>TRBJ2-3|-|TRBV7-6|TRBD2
TGTGCCAGCAGCTTACCCCGCCAGGGAGGGGAGCCAGATACGCAGTATTTT
CASSLPRQGGEPDTQYF
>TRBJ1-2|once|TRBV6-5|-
TGTGCCAGCAGTTACGGGAGGGGTAACTATGGCTACACCTTC
CASSYGRGNYGYTF